This record concerns one T cell receptor (beta chain) sequence. Different DNA sequences within this sample yield the same CDR3. Only in-frame clones appear in the TCRdb table, and some are missing; sequencing was by immunoSEQ multiplex PCR. The table has a few million clones, approximately 90% seen once; the top ten hold around 0.14%. The sample originates from a study of shared clonotypes between healthy human individuals. The CDR3 is 14 amino acids. Looked up from germline, CDR1 is SGHRS and CDR2 is YFSETQ. Trimming took off 5 bases at V and 2 bases at J, with 12 bases between the two ends. The origin of this receptor is a man aged 18-30 years in good health. What was sequenced was naive CD4+ T cells sorted from blood. The subset here: CD45RA+ positively selected. This chain links TRBV5-1 with TRBJ2-3, with TRBD1 as a possible D gene (6 bases). The CDR3 nucleotides are TGCGCCAGCAGTTCCGGACAGCCCACAGATACGCAGTATTTT. Encoded protein: CASSSGQPTDTQYF.